Following are 5 T cell receptor beta chains from one sample sequenced in a study of blood T cell repertoires in COVID-19. This table comes from immunoSEQ multiplex PCR, and its TCRdb copy is limited to in-frame clones, with some not included. The table lists 150,000 or so clones, around nine tenths of them singletons, with around 4.5% in the top ten. Sequenced input: peripheral blood. The origin of the receptors is a man in his 60s with COVID-19, enrolled during active disease.

The genes are TRBV2 and TRBJ1-1; TRBD1 is a possible D gene (5 bases). The CDR3 spans 12 residues. CDR1 is SNHLY, CDR2 FYNNEI, per germline. With 10 bases removed from V and 10 bases from J, the gap between germline ends came to 19 bases. In DNA form, the CDR3 reads TGTGCCACCAGCCGTACCCAAAGGGGAGCTTTCTTT. This codes for CATSRTQRGAFF. The full variable domain, with the rest looked up from reference TRBV2 and TRBJ1-1, is EPEVTQTPSHQVTQMGQEVILRCVPISNHLYFYWYRQILGQKVEFLVSFYNNEISEKSEIFDDQFSVERPDGSNFTLKIRSTKLEDSAMYFCATSRTQRGAFFGQGTRLTVV.

V usage is TRBV5-1 and J usage is TRBJ2-1; TRBD2 matches 7 bases. Germline values: CDR1 SGHRS, CDR2 YFSETQ. V shed 4 bases and J 7 bases; nucleotides not matched to a gene: 8. The CDR3 runs to 14 residues. DNA of the CDR3: TGCGCCAGCAGCGGGACCTCGCGGGGGAATGAGCAGTTCTTC. Its translation: CASSGTSRGNEQFF.

The chain is built from TRBV7-3 and TRBJ1-1, with 9 positions matching TRBD1. The V gene's germline CDR1 is SGHTA and CDR2 FQGTGA. This CDR3 comprises 15 residues. V shed 5 bases and J 1 base; nucleotides not matched to a gene: 5. CDR3 in DNA: TGTGCCAGCAGCATACAGGGGGCTTGGAACACTGAAGCTTTCTTT. This sequence encodes CASSIQGAWNTEAFF.

This chain uses TRBV6-1 with TRBJ1-1; 9 bases map to TRBD1. Germline CDR1 reads MNHNS; CDR2 reads SASEGT. V was clipped by 3 bases and J by 7 bases; unmatched bases: 9. This CDR3 contains 15 residues. The CDR3 sequence is CASSEPGDRASEAFF. In DNA, the CDR3 is TGTGCCAGCAGTGAGCCGGGGGACAGGGCTAGTGAAGCTTTCTTT.

Details on this clone: The same CDR3 is also encoded by other DNA sequences in this sample. The chain uses TRBV7-9 and TRBJ2-7; D is possibly TRBD2 (6 bases). CDR1 and CDR2 from the germline V gene are SEHNR and FQNEAQ (reference sequence). The CDR3 totals 13 residues. The V and J ends lost 5 bases and 3 bases respectively, with 11 bases between them. The CDR3 protein is CASSTGLGYEQYF. The CDR3 DNA reads as TGTGCCAGCAGCACGGGACTGGGCTACGAGCAGTACTTC.